This T cell receptor (beta chain) emerged from a study of blood T cell repertoires in COVID-19. V lost 6 bases and J 2 bases, leaving 13 bases between the germline ends. The germline V gene has CDR1 MNHEY and CDR2 SVGAGI. The CDR3 totals 14 residues. Original processing notes: Nucleated cell number was recorded as an estimate derived from reference gene primer amplification. Profiling relied on immunoSEQ multiplex PCR, and the TCRdb table lists in-frame clones only, not all of them. The DNA was the basis for D and trimming; V, J and clone size are from that table. The data contain some 90,000 clones, 83% of them singletons.

The chain combines TRBV6-5 with TRBJ2-5; possible D gene TRBD2, 6 bases. This sequence was found in a human donor in a cohort sampled during active COVID-19. The specimen sequenced was peripheral blood. The DNA for the CDR3 is TGTGCCAGCAGGGTTGGGACTCCACAAGAGACCCAGTACTTC. Its translation: CASRVGTPQETQYF.